This T cell receptor (beta chain) was retrieved from a study of control samples from healthy donors and cancer patients. Germline V gene sequence: CDR1 MNHEY, CDR2 SVGEGT. Deletions cut 0 bases from V and 5 bases from J, with 4 bases between. CDR3 size: 12 residues. Generated by immunoSEQ multiplex PCR, the TCRdb table keeps only in-frame clones and is missing some. Of some 130,000 clones in the sample, about nine tenths are singletons; the top ten hold around 6%. The sample consisted of blood. The sequence was collected from a man aged 18-30 years in good health. The chain has TRBV6-2 or TRBV6-3 and TRBJ2-5; D remains unclear. DNA of the CDR3: TGTGCCAGCAGTTACTCTGACGAGACCCAGTACTTC. Amino acids: CASSYSDETQYF.